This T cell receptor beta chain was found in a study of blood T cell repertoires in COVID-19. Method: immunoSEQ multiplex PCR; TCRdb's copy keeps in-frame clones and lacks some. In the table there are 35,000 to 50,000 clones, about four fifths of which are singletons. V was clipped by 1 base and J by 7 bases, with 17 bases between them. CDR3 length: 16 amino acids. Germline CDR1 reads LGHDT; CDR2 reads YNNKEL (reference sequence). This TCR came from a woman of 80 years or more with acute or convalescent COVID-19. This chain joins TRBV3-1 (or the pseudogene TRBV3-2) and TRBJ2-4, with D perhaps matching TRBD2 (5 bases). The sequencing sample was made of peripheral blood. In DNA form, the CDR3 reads TGTGCCAGCAGCCAAGTCCCTGGTGGGAGTGTTAACATTCAGTACTTC. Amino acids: CASSQVPGGSVNIQYF.